This TCR beta chain was retrieved from a study of cytotoxic CD8 clonotypes in ibrutinib-treated CLL. Generated by immunoSEQ multiplex PCR, the TCRdb table keeps only in-frame clones and is missing some. The repertoire holds 50,000 to 65,000 clones, with about 65% as singletons. This clone was counted between two and nine times. Germline loops: CDR1 WSHSY, CDR2 SAAADI. Losses at the gene ends were 6 bases for V and 5 bases for J; bases not matched to a gene: 6. The CDR3 extends over 15 amino acids. The chain uses TRBV10-2 and TRBJ2-1; 11 nucleotides match TRBD1. This clonotype was sampled from a human donor with chronic lymphocytic leukemia. The sequencing used PBMCs, collected after 12 months of ibrutinib treatment. The CDR3 DNA is TGCGCCAGCAGCCCCTGGACAGGGGGCGACAATGAGCAGTTCTTC. Translating gives CASSPWTGGDNEQFF.